This is a list of T cell receptor beta chains from one sample in a study of shared clonotypes between healthy human individuals. Data came from immunoSEQ multiplex PCR; TCRdb stores just in-frame clones and leaves some out. The data contain approximately 460,000 clones, around 77% of them singletons. The sample comprised PBMCs. The receptors derive from a middle-aged woman in good health. Some clones in this sample may be carry-over from other donors' samples. Each CDR3 is given with its conserved first and last residue. D genes are given only for firm matches. Some rows mark clone size as missing; the rest say once, few, many or name a class of expanded clone.

>TRBV7-9|.|few|TRBJ1-1
TGTGCCAGCATCAATCCGGACCCCTCGAGGGATAAGGCTTTCTTT
CASINPDPSRDKAFF
>TRBV4-2|.|.|TRBJ1-5
TGTGCCAGCAGCCAAGGAGACAAGTCCGAAGGGCCCCAGCATTTT
CASSQGDKSEGPQHF
>TRBV7-3|TRBD1|.|TRBJ1-2
TGTGCCAGCAGCCCGGGACAGGGGTATGGCTACACCTTC
CASSPGQGYGYTF
>TRBV28|.|once|TRBJ2-3
TGTGCCAGCACGACACAGGCAGTAGATACGCAGTATTTT
CASTTQAVDTQYF
>TRBV30|.|few|TRBJ2-1
TGTGCCTGGAGTCTAGCGGGACAGGACAATGAGCAGTTCTTC
CAWSLAGQDNEQFF
>TRBV18|TRBD2|.|TRBJ2-7
TGTGCCAGCTCACCACCGATGGGAGCGGGAACAGACCGGGACGAGCAGTACTTC
CASSPPMGAGTDRDEQYF
>TRBV9|.|.|TRBJ2-3
TGTGCCAGCAGCGTAGTAGCTAGCACAGATACGCAGTATTTT
CASSVVASTDTQYF
>TRBV7-2|TRBD2|.|TRBJ2-2
TGTGCCAGCAGCTCTCAGCGGGGCACCGGGGAGCTGTTTTTT
CASSSQRGTGELFF
>TRBV2|.|few|TRBJ2-2
TGTGCCAGCAGTGGTACAGTGGGGGCCCGGGGCCGGGAGCTGTTTTTT
CASSGTVGARGRELFF
>TRBV7-9|TRBD1|many|TRBJ2-2
TGTGCCAGCAGCCATCTGACAGGGCGGACCGGGGAGCTGTTTTTT
CASSHLTGRTGELFF
>TRBV18|TRBD2|.|TRBJ2-7
TGTGCCAGCTCCCCCCGCGACGACGGGGGGGCGAGGGAGCAGTACTTC
CASSPRDDGGAREQYF
>TRBV29-1|.|many|TRBJ1-3
TGCAGCGTTGTTAAGGGCAGCTCTGGAAACACCATATATTTT
CSVVKGSSGNTIYF
>TRBV28|TRBD1|.|TRBJ1-6
TGTGCCAGCAGCCTCGGACAGGAGTTTTCACCCCTCCACTTT
CASSLGQEFSPLHF
>TRBV19|.|.|TRBJ1-5
TGTGCCAGTATTAAAAAGGGGGATCTCAATCAGCCCCAGCATTTT
CASIKKGDLNQPQHF
>TRBV11-2|.|.|TRBJ1-3
TGTGCCAGCAGCCAGACCCTGGGGTCTGGAAACACCATATATTTT
CASSQTLGSGNTIYF
>TRBV5-1|TRBD2|.|TRBJ2-1
TGCGCCAGCAGCTTCGAACCACTAGCGGGAGTTGGGAATGAGCAGTTCTTC
CASSFEPLAGVGNEQFF
>TRBV4-2|.|few|TRBJ2-3
TGTGCCAGCAGCCAAGATATGGGCCAGAACACAGATACGCAGTATTTT
CASSQDMGQNTDTQYF
>TRBV28|TRBD1|.|TRBJ1-2
TGTGCCAGCAGTTTAATCCGGACAGGGGAGAGCGGCTACACCTTC
CASSLIRTGESGYTF
>TRBV5-3|TRBD2|.|TRBJ2-1
TGTGCCAGAAGCTTTGAACCGGGAGGGCAGTTCTTC
CARSFEPGGQFF
>TRBV4-1|.|few|TRBJ2-6
TGCGCCAGCAGCCAAGAGTCAGGGATAGCTGGGGCCAACGTCCTGACTTTC
CASSQESGIAGANVLTF
>TRBV9|TRBD2|.|TRBJ2-2
TGTGCCAGCAGTCCTCAGTCGGGAGGCCAAACCGGGGAGCTGTTTTTT
CASSPQSGGQTGELFF
>TRBV29-1|TRBD2|few|TRBJ2-2
TGCAGCGTTGACTTAGCGGGATTCACCGGGGAGCTGTTTTTT
CSVDLAGFTGELFF
>TRBV9|TRBD2|.|TRBJ2-7
TGTGCCAGCAGCGTAGCCAGCGGGAGCTTTTACGAGCAGTACTTC
CASSVASGSFYEQYF
>TRBV7-2|.|.|TRBJ2-7
TGTGCCAGCAGCTTGGGACGTGAGGTCTACGAGCAGTACTTC
CASSLGREVYEQYF
>TRBV19|.|many|TRBJ2-7
TGTGCCAGCGATGGGGGCTACGAGCAGTACTTC
CASDGGYEQYF
>TRBV18|.|many|TRBJ2-1
TGTGCCAGCTCACCTACCCGGACCCGACACTACAATGAGCAGTTCTTC
CASSPTRTRHYNEQFF
>TRBV7-3|TRBD2|once|TRBJ2-2
TGTGCCAGCAGCCCTTACCCAACTAGCGGGATCGTGGGCGGGGAGCTGTTTTTT
CASSPYPTSGIVGGELFF
>TRBV6-6|TRBD2|.|TRBJ2-5
TGTGCCAGCCGGACGGGAGGGCGGGAGACCCAGTACTTC
CASRTGGRETQYF
>TRBV2|.|.|TRBJ1-4
TGTGCCAGCAGTGAACTATGGGGGGTGAAACTGTTTTTT
CASSELWGVKLFF
>TRBV7-9|TRBD1|.|TRBJ2-5
TGTGCCAGCAGCTTAGCCACAGGGGTTCAAGAGACCCAGTACTTC
CASSLATGVQETQYF
>TRBV6-1|TRBD1|.|TRBJ2-2
TGTGCCAGCACAGACAGGGTCCACACCGGGGAGCTGTTTTTT
CASTDRVHTGELFF
>TRBV30|.|.|TRBJ2-5
TGTGCCTGGAGTTTCCAGGGTCGCGAGACCCAGTACTTC
CAWSFQGRETQYF
>TRBV6-1|TRBD1|.|TRBJ2-1
TGTGCCAGCAGTTCCCGACAGGGGGCGAATGAGCAGTTCTTC
CASSSRQGANEQFF
>TRBV30|.|.|TRBJ1-2
TGTGCCTGGAGCAGGGGTACGGCTGGCTACACCTTC
CAWSRGTAGYTF
>TRBV5-4|TRBD2|.|TRBJ2-3
TGTGCCAGCAGCCCCTCGGGGGGGGCCCAGGGGCGAGATACGCAGTATTTT
CASSPSGGAQGRDTQYF
>TRBV2|.|once|TRBJ2-1
TGTGCCAGCAAACGGGATGACAATGAGCAGTTCTTC
CASKRDDNEQFF
>TRBV28|.|.|TRBJ1-4
TGTGCCAGCAGTTTACCCGTGGGGGCCGGGGCTAATGAAAAACTGTTTTTT
CASSLPVGAGANEKLFF
>TRBV5-5|TRBD1|.|TRBJ2-7
TGTGCCAGCAGCCTTCGGACAGGGCTGAGCTCCTACGAGCAGTACTTC
CASSLRTGLSSYEQYF
>TRBV7-9|TRBD1|.|TRBJ1-1
TGTGCCAGCAGCCACCCGGGACAGGGGAACACTGAAGCTTTCTTT
CASSHPGQGNTEAFF
>TRBV28|.|.|TRBJ2-3
TGTGCCAGCACTTACAGGGAAACAGATACGCAGTATTTT
CASTYRETDTQYF
>TRBV7-2|TRBD1|.|TRBJ1-2
TGTGCCAGCAGCTTAGGACAGGGGAACTATGGCTACACCTTC
CASSLGQGNYGYTF
>TRBV6-1|.|once|TRBJ2-5
TGTGCCAGCAGGGCTACAGGACAGCAAGAGACCCAGTACTTC
CASRATGQQETQYF
>TRBV20-1|.|.|TRBJ2-7
TGCAGTGCTCCCCGGGGGTACGAGCAGTACTTC
CSAPRGYEQYF
>TRBV30|TRBD1|.|TRBJ1-2
TGTGCCTGGAGTGTTGGGACAGGAGCCCTCTATGGCTACACCTTC
CAWSVGTGALYGYTF
>TRBV5-1|.|.|TRBJ2-2
TGCGCCAGCAGCACACAGGGTTCCGGGGAGCTGTTTTTT
CASSTQGSGELFF
>TRBV5-6|.|.|TRBJ1-4
TGTGCCAGCAGCTTCGCGGGACATATAAATGAAAAACTGTTTTTT
CASSFAGHINEKLFF
>TRBV9|.|.|TRBJ2-7
TGTGCCAGCAGCCCCTTGGCACCCTTCGGCGAGCAGTACTTC
CASSPLAPFGEQYF
>TRBV18|.|.|TRBJ1-2
TGTGCCAGCTCACCAAGTCCGGGGGCTGACGGCTACACCTTC
CASSPSPGADGYTF
>TRBV6-1|TRBD2|once|TRBJ2-5
TGTGCCAGCAGAGACGGACTAGCGAAAGAGACCCAGTACTTC
CASRDGLAKETQYF
>TRBV18|.|.|TRBJ1-4
TGTGCCAGCTCGGAGGGTCAGGAAAAACTGTTTTTT
CASSEGQEKLFF
>TRBV7-6|.|.|TRBJ2-5
TGTGCCAGCAGCCCCAGGCGCCAAGAGACCCAGTACTTC
CASSPRRQETQYF
>TRBV6-6|.|.|TRBJ2-3
TGTGCCAGCAGCCTACGGGCGCAGGGGCTTGATACGCAGTATTTT
CASSLRAQGLDTQYF